Listed below are T cell receptor beta chains from one sample, sequenced in a study of long-term antiretroviral therapy in people with HIV. Profiling relied on immunoSEQ multiplex PCR, and the TCRdb table lists in-frame clones only, not all of them. This sample has tens of thousands of clones, with roughly nine tenths found just once. Sequenced material: unsorted PBMCs, taken 1.2 years after starting antiretroviral therapy. The receptors were gathered from a woman between 50 and 59 years old with HIV. The CDR3 runs from the conserved cysteine through the conserved F or W.

TRBV4-2 | CASSQDTPGTGVPYEQYF
TRBV28 | CAISTRVYYTF
TRBV27 | CASSLTGGGSYEQYF
TRBV11-2 | CASSPMLIRYSNQPQHF
TRBV18 | CASSPNGDTIYF
TRBV19 | CASSIDTRNSGNTIYF
TRBV7-8 | CASSLLRTGGNQPQHF
TRBV5-1 | CASSLGTGGREQYF
TRBV9 | CASSVDGGGNQPQHF
TRBV6-5 | CASSYGTEEKLFF
TRBV25-1 | CASSVSRPTPSTDTQYF
TRBV2 | CASSGVGTGVDYGYTF
TRBV5-1 | CASSLGDREMKLFF
TRBV25-1 | CASRGLGVYEQYF
TRBV6-6 | CASSYSRGIQETQYF
TRBV5-1 | CASSPGQGKNSPLHF
TRBV2 | CASRASSGGAANEQFF
TRBV7-8 | CASSSNGAGVSYNEQFF
TRBV2 | CASSDSTGGNQPQHF
TRBV2 | CASSERGQEEVDQPQHF
TRBV6-1 | CASNPGRNTEAFF
TRBV9 | CASSRGQIDYGYTF
TRBV5-4 | CASSLMGTETQYF
TRBV2 | CASSVWSVPNEKLFF
TRBV5-1 | CASSLEGTGNNEKLFF
TRBV2 | CASGGRNYNEQFF
TRBV7-8 | CASSLVPRYGYTF
TRBV7-2 | CASSLGEQGARGNTIYF
TRBV29-1 | CSVDTTGVGTDTQYF
TRBV11-3 | CASSQGQSPEAFF
TRBV6-5 | CASSLGDNSPLHF
TRBV18 | CASSQGSTEAFF
TRBV5-1 | CASSLVARADYGYTF